This record looks at one T cell receptor beta chain sequence and its context. The data derive from a study of blood T cell repertoires in COVID-19. Study information: COVID-19 samples from acute and convalescent phases originated in the United States, Italy and Spain. The cDNA or gDNA used as material had been derived from T cells, B-cell-depleted T cells, or PBMCs.

This CDR3 is 13 amino acids long. V lost 5 bases to trimming and J lost 6 bases; unmatched junction nucleotides: 5. Germline loops: CDR1 SGHTA, CDR2 FQGNSA. Profiling relied on immunoSEQ multiplex PCR, and the TCRdb table lists in-frame clones only, not all of them. The sample has around 200,000 clones, 70% to 80% seen once; the top ten hold roughly 14%. Sequencing used peripheral blood. V is TRBV7-2 and J is TRBJ2-3, with 7 bases fitting TRBD1. This receptor was taken from a man aged 50 to 60 who had recovered from COVID-19. The CDR3 coding sequence is TGTGCCAGCAGCCAGACAGGGTCCGATACGCAGTATTTT. Translated, it gives CASSQTGSDTQYF.